The next 21 T cell receptor beta chains were all read from a single sample in a study of technical replicates of blood from a few donors. TCRdb's copy holds only in-frame clones and misses some; the assay was immunoSEQ multiplex PCR. The sample includes approximately 87,000 clones, roughly 94% of them seen just once. The sample comprised T cells isolated from PBMCs. The receptors here all came from a human donor in good health.

The rearrangement links TRBV5-4 to TRBJ2-5; perhaps TRBD1 as D (6 bases). The CDR3 length is 14 residues. Trimming removed 4 bases at V and 1 base at J, with 11 bases between. From germline, CDR1 is SGHNT and CDR2 YYREEE (reference sequence). CDR3 in amino acids: CASSLGQFQETQYF. CDR3 nucleotide sequence: TGTGCCAGCAGCCTAGGACAGTTCCAAGAGACCCAGTACTTC.

CDR3 in amino acids: CASSQDLSSTEAFF. The CDR3, as DNA: TGTGCCAGCAGCCAAGATCTGAGTAGCACTGAAGCTTTCTTT. The chain uses TRBV4-2 and TRBJ1-1; D remains ambiguous. The CDR3 totals 14 residues. In germline, CDR1 is LGHNA, CDR2 YNFKEQ. V lost 0 bases and J 4 bases, leaving 9 bases between the germline ends.

V usage is TRBV14 and J usage is TRBJ1-1, with unresolved D. The germline CDR1 and CDR2 sequences are SGHDN and FVKESK. This CDR3 is 13 amino acids long. V was shortened by 5 bases and J by 2 bases, with 9 bases between the two germline ends. The chain's CDR3 is CASSVQLNTEAFF. DNA of the CDR3: TGTGCCAGCAGCGTACAGCTTAACACTGAAGCTTTCTTT.

The chain recombines TRBV27 with TRBJ2-1; 7 bases align to TRBD2. CDR3 length equals 16 residues. After removal of 5 bases from V and 4 bases from J, the junction contained 11 bases not matched to a gene. Looked up from germline, CDR1 is MNHEY and CDR2 is SMNVEV (reference sequence). CDR3 DNA: TGTGCCAGCAGTCCCTCCGGCTCTAGCGGTTACAATGAGCAGTTCTTC. This sequence encodes CASSPSGSSGYNEQFF.

The chain uses TRBV29-1 and TRBJ2-1, with 9 bases fitting TRBD1. The ends lost 8 bases at V and 0 bases at J; junction bases unmatched: 5. Germline V lookup: CDR1 SQVTM, CDR2 ANQGSEA. The CDR3 is 14 amino acids. As DNA, the CDR3 is TGCAGCACGACAGGGGGTAGCTCCTACAATGAGCAGTTCTTC. Translating it yields CSTTGGSSYNEQFF.

V usage is TRBV19 and J usage is TRBJ2-7, with D perhaps matching TRBD1 (8 bases). V was trimmed by 5 bases and J by 4 bases, leaving 18 bases between them. CDR1 and CDR2 from the germline V gene are LNHDA and SQIVND (reference sequence). The CDR3 is 15 amino acids. The CDR3 is CASSASQGGPYEQYF. Written as DNA, the CDR3 is TGTGCCAGTAGTGCCTCACAGGGGGGGCCGTACGAGCAGTACTTC. The entire variable domain, with the rest obtained from reference TRBV19 and TRBJ2-7, is as follows: DGGITQSPKYLFRKEGQNVTLSCEQNLNHDAMYWYRQDPGQGLRLIYYSQIVNDFQKGDIAEGYSVSREKKESFPLTVTSAQKNPTAFYLCASSASQGGPYEQYFGPGTRLTVT.

CDR3 in amino acids: CASSGQGVDYGYTF. CDR3 nucleotides: TGTGCCAGCAGTGGACAGGGTGTGGACTATGGCTACACCTTC. The rearrangement links TRBV2 to TRBJ1-2, with 7 bases aligning to TRBD1. The CDR3 sequence is 14 residues long. J lost 3 bases, V lost 4 bases, and 5 bases had no gene match. CDR1 is SNHLY, CDR2 FYNNEI, per germline.

The rearrangement joins TRBV6-5 to TRBJ2-2; maybe TRBD1 (5 bases). Germline-derived CDR1 and CDR2 are MNHEY and SVGAGI. The CDR3 is 14 amino acids. Trimming pared 11 bases from V and 2 bases from J, leaving 15 bases between. The CDR3 DNA reads as TGTGCCGTACAGGATACATTAAACACCGGGGAGCTGTTTTTT. Its protein is CAVQDTLNTGELFF.

This chain uses TRBV5-1 with TRBJ2-5, with a tentative D call TRBD1 (6 bases). CDR1 is SGHRS and CDR2 is YFSETQ in the germline V gene. The CDR3 totals 14 residues. V gave up 0 bases and J gave up 2 bases, with 8 bases separating them. In nucleotides, the CDR3 is TGCGCCAGCAGCTTGGGGACAGTTCAAGAGACCCAGTACTTC. It encodes CASSLGTVQETQYF.

The chain couples TRBV7-9 to TRBJ1-5, with D unresolved. The V and J ends lost 3 bases and 4 bases respectively, with 7 bases between them. This CDR3 spans 13 amino acids. Germline V CDR1 and CDR2: SEHNR, FQNEAQ (reference sequence). CDR3 sequence: CASSFPGNQPQHF. The CDR3 nucleotides read TGTGCCAGCAGCTTCCCCGGGAATCAGCCCCAGCATTTT.

The rearrangement links TRBV5-1 to TRBJ2-2; a weak D match, TRBD1 (6 bases). Trimming stripped 4 bases from V and 3 bases from J, with 7 bases between. This CDR3 is 13 amino acids long. Looked up from germline, CDR1 is SGHRS and CDR2 is YFSETQ. This CDR3 is CASSTGYTGELFF. The DNA for the CDR3 is TGCGCCAGCAGCACAGGGTACACCGGGGAGCTGTTTTTT. Looking up the rest from reference TRBV5-1 and TRBJ2-2 gives the full variable domain: KAGVTQTPRYLIKTRGQQVTLSCSPISGHRSVSWYQQTPGQGLQFLFEYFSETQRNKGNFPGRFSGRQFSNSRSEMNVSTLELGDSALYLCASSTGYTGELFFGEGSRLTVL.

J is TRBJ1-2 and V is TRBV11-2, with unresolved D. The CDR3 totals 13 residues. Germline CDR1 and CDR2: SGHAT and FQNNGV. Trimming took off 5 bases at V and 2 bases at J, with 9 bases between the two ends. Written as DNA, the CDR3 is TGTGCCAGCAGCCCCACACCGAACTATGGCTACACCTTC. Amino acids: CASSPTPNYGYTF.

This clone was seen just once. This chain links TRBV25-1 with TRBJ1-3; D is possibly TRBD1 (5 bases). With 1 base removed from V and 2 bases from J, the gap between germline ends came to 18 bases. Germline V gene data show CDR1 as MGHDK and CDR2 as SYGVNS. This CDR3 is 18 amino acids long. The CDR3 loop is CASSEFFGAARAGNTIYF. The CDR3, as DNA: TGTGCCAGCAGTGAATTCTTTGGGGCAGCCCGCGCTGGAAACACCATATATTTT.

The genes are TRBV15 and TRBJ2-7; the D is unclear. The ends were cut back, 5 bases at V and 5 bases at J, with 10 bases in the middle. Germline loops: CDR1 LNHNV, CDR2 YYDKDF (reference sequence). The CDR3 loop spans 12 amino acids. The CDR3 region has the DNA TGTGCCACCAGCGCCTTAACGGACGAGCAGTACTTC. Translation: CATSALTDEQYF.

The V call is TRBV5-1, the J call TRBJ1-2; D is undetermined. The CDR3 has 14 amino acids. The V end lost 7 bases, the J end lost 5 bases, and 18 bases lay between the germline ends. The germline CDR1 and CDR2 sequences are SGHRS and YFSETQ. The CDR3 DNA follows: TGCGCCAGCCACCGAGAGGGTTTGGGATATGGCTACACCTTC. This translates into CASHREGLGYGYTF.

V and J are TRBV10-2 and TRBJ2-2; D might be TRBD1 (6 bases). CDR1 and CDR2 from the germline V gene are WSHSY and SAAADI. This CDR3 is built from 13 residues. V dropped 6 bases and J dropped 5 bases, with 10 bases sitting between them. The CDR3 region has the DNA TGCGCCAGCAGAGACAGGCTGACCGGGGAGCTGTTTTTT. Protein product: CASRDRLTGELFF.

The genes are TRBV20-1 and TRBJ2-3, with D possibly matching TRBD2 (5 bases). With 3 bases removed from V and 5 bases from J, the gap between germline ends came to 6 bases. Germline assignment: CDR1 DFQATT and CDR2 SNEGSKA (reference sequence). CDR3 length equals 11 residues. CDR3 sequence: CSASGEDTQYF. The CDR3 DNA reads TGCAGTGCTAGCGGGGAAGATACGCAGTATTTT.

The V call is TRBV18, the J call TRBJ2-5; 14 nucleotides agree with TRBD2. The CDR3 runs 18 residues. The J segment lost 3 bases and the V segment lost 3 bases, leaving 9 bases of the junction unmatched. Germline CDR1 is KGHSH and CDR2 is LQKENI. CDR3 in amino acids: CASSPRRGTSGGEETQYF. The CDR3 nucleotides are TGTGCCAGCTCACCCCGGCGGGGGACTAGCGGGGGTGAAGAGACCCAGTACTTC.

The J gene is TRBJ1-6, the V gene TRBV19; the D is unclear. From germline, CDR1 is LNHDA and CDR2 SQIVND (reference sequence). The CDR3 has 16 amino acids. The ends were cut back, 2 bases at V and 9 bases at J, with 17 bases in the middle. CDR3 residues: CASSITMAPLGSPLHF. CDR3 coding DNA: TGTGCCAGTAGTATAACTATGGCGCCTTTGGGTTCACCCCTCCACTTT.

This sequence joins TRBV2 and TRBJ2-3; 12 bases line up with TRBD2. This CDR3 spans 16 amino acids. Germline assignment: CDR1 SNHLY and CDR2 FYNNEI. V trimming: 3 bases; J trimming: 11 bases; junction bases outside the gene matches: 12. This CDR3 is CASSDWTSGEPWRQYF. In nucleotides, the CDR3 is TGTGCCAGCAGTGATTGGACTAGCGGGGAGCCTTGGAGGCAGTATTTT.

The chain combines TRBV28 with TRBJ2-5; possibly TRBD2 for D (7 bases). V shed 6 bases and J shed 5 bases, with 25 bases lying between them. The CDR3 loop spans 17 amino acids. From germline, CDR1 is MDHEN and CDR2 SYDVKM. CDR3 DNA: TGTGCCAGCAGCCTCGACCCTAGCGGAGGGGGGGACGAGACCCAGTACTTC. Translating gives CASSLDPSGGGDETQYF.